Below, 29 T cell receptor beta chains from the same sample are listed, as sequenced in a study of T cell responses to AZD1222 COVID-19 vaccine. Generated by immunoSEQ multiplex PCR, the TCRdb table keeps only in-frame clones and is missing some. The profile shows some 150,000 clones, about 91% of them singletons. The sequencing here drew on peripheral blood, taken on day 0 of AZD1222 vaccination. The receptors were sampled from an adult in good health.

The V call is TRBV6-1, the J call TRBJ2-2; unclear D gene. The germline V and J ends were trimmed by 7 bases and 5 bases, with 11 bases remaining between them. This CDR3 is built from 13 residues. The germline CDR1 and CDR2 sequences are MNHNS and SASEGT. The CDR3 loop is CASTITQTGELFF. Written as DNA, the CDR3 is TGTGCCAGCACCATAACACAGACCGGGGAGCTGTTTTTT.

J is TRBJ2-3 and V is TRBV9; D gene uncertain. This CDR3 has 14 amino acids. The germline CDR1 and CDR2 sequences are SGDLS and YYNGEE. The V gene lost 7 bases and the J gene lost 0 bases, with 12 bases spanning the gap. The CDR3 loop reads CASSAGPSTDTQYF. As DNA, the CDR3 is TGTGCCAGCTCAGCCGGTCCGAGCACAGATACGCAGTATTTT.

The rearrangement joins TRBV2 to TRBJ2-3; D remains ambiguous. V dropped 6 bases and J dropped 4 bases, with 8 bases sitting between them. CDR1 is SNHLY, CDR2 FYNNEI, per germline. The CDR3 covers 12 residues. DNA of the CDR3: TGTGCCAGCAGCGACCAATCAGATACGCAGTATTTT. It codes for CASSDQSDTQYF.

The chain carries TRBV12-3 or TRBV12-4 and TRBJ1-2; no clear D. V was trimmed by 5 bases and J by 4 bases, leaving 8 bases between them. The CDR3 is made up of 12 amino acids. CDR3 DNA: TGTGCCAGCAGTCGGGTCCTCTATGGCTACACCTTC. Translating it yields CASSRVLYGYTF.

The V and J genes are TRBV6-4 and TRBJ2-1, with 10 bases lining up with TRBD2. The CDR3 runs to 16 residues. The germline V gene has CDR1 MRHNA and CDR2 SNTAGT. The V gene end was trimmed by 3 bases and the J gene end by 0 bases; junction bases not matched to a gene: 2. The CDR3: CASSDSGGSSYNEQFF. The CDR3 DNA reads as TGTGCCAGCAGTGATAGCGGGGGGAGCTCCTACAATGAGCAGTTCTTC.

The chain has TRBV6-2 or TRBV6-3 and TRBJ1-1; D is unclear. This CDR3 comprises 13 residues. CDR1 MNHEY and CDR2 SVGEGT come from the germline V gene. The germline V and J ends were trimmed by 5 bases and 2 bases, with 9 bases remaining between them. The CDR3 spells CASSRGRNTEAFF. The CDR3 DNA is TGTGCCAGCAGTCGCGGGAGAAACACTGAAGCTTTCTTT.

The chain joins TRBV7-2 to TRBJ2-7, with 9 nucleotides matching TRBD2. This CDR3 region has 14 residues. CDR1 and CDR2 from the germline V gene are SGHTA and FQGNSA. Trimming at V came to 2 bases and at J to 1 base, leaving 0 bases not matched to a gene. The CDR3 sequence is CASSLSGGSYEQYF. CDR3 nucleotides: TGTGCCAGCAGCTTAAGCGGGGGGTCCTACGAGCAGTACTTC. The whole variable domain, filled in from reference TRBV7-2 and TRBJ2-7, reads GAGVSQSPSNKVTEKGKDVELRCDPISGHTALYWYRQSLGQGLEFLIYFQGNSAPDKSGLPSDRFSAERTGGSVSTLTIQRTQQEDSAVYLCASSLSGGSYEQYFGPGTRLTVT.

V is TRBV3-1 (or the pseudogene TRBV3-2) and J is TRBJ2-1; the match to TRBD2 covers 8 bases. The CDR3 consists of 16 residues. V lost 0 bases to trimming and J lost 10 bases; unmatched junction nucleotides: 11. Germline CDR1 LGHDT, CDR2 YNNKEL (reference sequence). The CDR3, as DNA: TGTGCCAGCAGCCAAGATCCGGGGGGGCTAGCAGGCGAGCAGTTCTTC. Protein product: CASSQDPGGLAGEQFF.

The genes are TRBV7-9 and TRBJ1-1, with no clear D. The CDR3 is 16 residues long. Germline V gene data show CDR1 as SEHNR and CDR2 as FQNEAQ (reference sequence). V dropped 5 bases and J dropped 3 bases, with 19 bases sitting between them. CDR3 sequence: CASSPPASGVDTEAFF. The CDR3 bases are TGTGCCAGCAGCCCCCCGGCCAGCGGGGTGGACACTGAAGCTTTCTTT.

V usage is TRBV2 and J usage is TRBJ2-5; TRBD2 might be the D (6 bases). Germline CDR1 and CDR2: SNHLY and FYNNEI. The ends were cut back, 8 bases at V and 1 base at J, with 11 bases in the middle. This CDR3 has 13 amino acids. The CDR3 nucleotides read TGTGCCAGCTGCGGGGCTCTCCAAGAGACCCAGTACTTC. This encodes CASCGALQETQYF. Filled out from reference TRBV2 and TRBJ2-5, the complete variable domain reads EPEVTQTPSHQVTQMGQEVILRCVPISNHLYFYWYRQILGQKVEFLVSFYNNEISEKSEIFDDQFSVERPDGSNFTLKIRSTKLEDSAMYFCASCGALQETQYFGPGTRLLVL.

The chain couples TRBV6-5 to TRBJ1-1; possible D gene TRBD1, 5 bases. V dropped 3 bases and J dropped 4 bases, with 15 bases sitting between them. Per germline, CDR1 MNHEY and CDR2 SVGAGI. This CDR3 has 15 amino acids. CDR3 sequence: CASSYTGTSSTEAFF. In DNA form, the CDR3 reads TGTGCCAGCAGTTATACCGGGACCTCCAGCACTGAAGCTTTCTTT.

This clone was counted a single time. The V gene is TRBV6-4, the J gene TRBJ1-1; no clear D gene. Germline V lookup: CDR1 MRHNA, CDR2 SNTAGT. V was trimmed by 5 bases and J by 0 bases, leaving 7 bases between them. The CDR3 loop spans 13 amino acids. The CDR3 loop is CASSSLVNTEAFF. The CDR3 nucleotides are TGTGCCAGCAGTTCCCTCGTGAACACTGAAGCTTTCTTT.

The chain couples TRBV11-2 to TRBJ2-7, with D perhaps TRBD2 (5 bases). Germline lookup yields CDR1 SGHAT and CDR2 FQNNGV. With 5 bases removed from V and 3 bases from J, the gap between germline ends came to 14 bases. The CDR3 sequence is 14 residues long. The CDR3 nucleotides are TGTGCCAGCAGCCTACCCGGGATATTCTACGAGCAGTACTTC. It yields the protein CASSLPGIFYEQYF.

V gene TRBV3-1 (or the pseudogene TRBV3-2) combines with J gene TRBJ1-2, with D perhaps TRBD1 (5 bases). Germline V CDR1 and CDR2: LGHDT, YNNKEL (reference sequence). Trimming pared 0 bases from V and 4 bases from J, leaving 9 bases between. There are 14 residues in the CDR3. CDR3: CASSQESGGYGYTF. CDR3 DNA sequence: TGTGCCAGCAGCCAAGAGTCGGGGGGCTATGGCTACACCTTC.

This rearrangement joins TRBV13 to TRBJ2-7, with 10 nucleotides matching TRBD2. V shed 3 bases, J shed 3 bases, and the junction held 5 bases outside the gene matches. CDR3 length: 15 amino acids. The V gene's germline CDR1 is PRHDT and CDR2 FYEKMQ (reference sequence). The DNA for the CDR3 is TGTGCCAGCAGCTTCGGGACTAGCGCGGGCTACGAGCAGTACTTC. Translation gives CASSFGTSAGYEQYF.

This clone was seen more than once but under ten times. V is TRBV6-5 and J is TRBJ2-5, with D possibly TRBD2 on 6 matching bases. V lost 0 bases to trimming and J lost 4 bases, with 12 bases between them. The CDR3 consists of 15 residues. Germline CDR1 reads MNHEY; CDR2 reads SVGAGI. The CDR3 sequence: CASSYSITGGETQYF. CDR3 DNA: TGTGCCAGCAGTTACTCGATCACCGGGGGAGAGACCCAGTACTTC.

This chain connects TRBV4-1 to TRBJ1-2; 9 bases are shared with TRBD1. V shed 4 bases and J 8 bases; nucleotides not matched to a gene: 8. The CDR3 consists of 14 residues. Germline-derived CDR1 and CDR2 are MGHRA and YSYEKL. The CDR3: CASSPSGQGRGYTF. DNA for the CDR3: TGCGCCAGCAGCCCATCCGGACAGGGGCGGGGCTACACCTTC.

The chain has TRBV7-2 and TRBJ1-4, with 11 bases identical to TRBD1. Germline V gene lookup returns CDR1 SGHTA and CDR2 FQGNSA. The trim removed 3 bases at V and 6 bases at J, leaving 6 bases unmatched. The CDR3 sequence is 16 residues long. The chain's CDR3 is CASSLGGQGADEKLFF. CDR3 DNA sequence: TGTGCCAGCAGCTTGGGCGGACAGGGGGCGGATGAAAAACTGTTTTTT.

V usage is TRBV7-8 and J usage is TRBJ1-2, with 7 positions matching TRBD1. V lost 3 bases and J lost 10; bases outside the gene matches: 14. Looked up from germline, CDR1 is SGHVS and CDR2 is FQNEAQ. The CDR3 is 15 amino acids. The CDR3 region has the DNA TGTGCCAGCAGCTTGTGGGGGACAGTCCCCATCGCCTACACCTTC. Translation gives CASSLWGTVPIAYTF.

Worth noting for this clone: The germline gene is not matched at one end of the junction; a read error may be the cause. J is TRBJ2-2 and V is TRBV7-7; 8 bases are a match to TRBD2. Germline V gene data show CDR1 as SSHAT and CDR2 as FNYEAQ (reference sequence). The CDR3 is 15 amino acids. The CDR3 DNA sequence: TGTGCTAGCAGCTTAGTCGGCGGGGGGATCGGGGAGCTGTTTTTT. Its translation is CASSLVGGGIGELFF.

The chain uses TRBV24-1 and TRBJ2-3; 11 nucleotides agree with TRBD2. The CDR3 contains 17 residues. Germline V gene sequence: CDR1 KGHDR, CDR2 SFDVKD. J gave up 2 bases and V 4 bases, and 7 bases lay outside the gene matches. The CDR3 region is CATSDPSGGSYTDTQYF. The CDR3 DNA follows: TGTGCCACCAGTGACCCTAGCGGGGGGTCATACACAGATACGCAGTATTTT.

This clone has only a few counts. The chain uses TRBV5-8 and TRBJ2-7; D uncertain. CDR3 length: 15 residues. Germline CDR1 SGHTS, CDR2 YDEGEE. Trimming removed 0 bases from V and 0 bases from J, with 10 bases in between. Here the CDR3 reads CASSLAVGSSYEQYF. The CDR3 DNA sequence: TGTGCCAGCAGCTTGGCCGTCGGAAGCTCCTACGAGCAGTACTTC. The full variable domain, rest sourced from reference TRBV5-8 and TRBJ2-7, is EAGVTQSPTHLIKTRGQQATLRCSPISGHTSVYWYQQALGLGLQFLLWYDEGEERNRGNFPPRFSGRQFPNYSSELNVNALELEDSALYLCASSLAVGSSYEQYFGPGTRLTVT.

This clone was seen more than once but under ten times. V gene TRBV6-5 combines with J gene TRBJ1-6, with 9 bases that match TRBD1. From germline, CDR1 is MNHEY and CDR2 SVGAGI. V lost 6 bases, J lost 7 bases, and 7 bases stayed unmatched. The CDR3 totals 15 residues. CDR3 in DNA: TGTGCCAGCAGCGGGACAGGGAGCGGAAATTCACCCCTCCACTTT. Its translation is CASSGTGSGNSPLHF.

The genes are TRBV9 and TRBJ1-2; D is perhaps TRBD1 (5 bases). V shed 3 bases and J shed 2 bases, with 26 bases lying between them. The CDR3 has 19 residues. The germline V gene encodes CDR1 SGDLS and CDR2 YYNGEE. This chain's CDR3 is CASSAEGSLNRLENYGYTF. CDR3 in DNA: TGTGCCAGCAGCGCCGAAGGTAGTCTGAACAGGTTAGAGAACTATGGCTACACCTTC.

The chain carries TRBV6-5 and TRBJ1-5; maybe TRBD1 (6 bases). This CDR3 comprises 13 residues. V was trimmed by 5 bases and J by 3 bases, leaving 8 bases between them. Germline V lookup: CDR1 MNHEY, CDR2 SVGAGI. The CDR3 spells CASSRQDNQPQHF. Here the CDR3 DNA reads TGTGCCAGCAGTAGACAGGACAATCAGCCCCAGCATTTT.

The chain couples TRBV18 to TRBJ1-5; 8 bases map to TRBD1. This CDR3 region has 15 residues. V shed 1 base, J shed 3 bases, and the junction held 2 bases outside the gene matches. Per germline, CDR1 KGHSH and CDR2 LQKENI. CDR3 sequence reads: CASSPQTGVNQPQHF. The CDR3 region has the DNA TGTGCCAGCTCACCACAGACAGGGGTCAATCAGCCCCAGCATTTT.

The V gene is TRBV18, the J gene TRBJ1-2; D is perhaps TRBD1 (5 bases). V was clipped by 5 bases and J by 8 bases, with 27 bases between them. The CDR3 has 17 amino acids. CDR1 and CDR2 from the germline V gene are KGHSH and LQKENI. The CDR3 DNA follows: TGTGCCAGCTCATCATCCCTCCGGCGGGGGACGGGCGGGGGCTACACCTTC. Residues: CASSSSLRRGTGGGYTF.

The rearrangement joins TRBV3-1 (or the pseudogene TRBV3-2) to TRBJ1-1; D possibly corresponds to TRBD1 (6 bases). Germline V gives CDR1 LGHDT, CDR2 YNNKEL (reference sequence). This CDR3 contains 16 residues. Trimming took off 0 bases at V and 6 bases at J, with 17 bases between the two ends. The CDR3 DNA sequence: TGTGCCAGCAGCCAAGAACAGGGTTGGAGGGTTGCTGAAGCTTTCTTT. The encoded protein is CASSQEQGWRVAEAFF.

The genes are TRBV7-2 and TRBJ2-7; 10 nucleotides line up with TRBD1. Losses at the gene ends were 5 bases for V and 6 bases for J; bases not matched to a gene: 10. This CDR3 is built from 15 residues. CDR1 SGHTA and CDR2 FQGNSA come from the germline V gene. The CDR3 sequence is CASSPGGTGVSEQYF. CDR3 in DNA: TGTGCCAGCAGCCCAGGTGGGACAGGGGTTTCCGAGCAGTACTTC. The entire variable domain, with the rest obtained from reference TRBV7-2 and TRBJ2-7, is as follows: GAGVSQSPSNKVTEKGKDVELRCDPISGHTALYWYRQSLGQGLEFLIYFQGNSAPDKSGLPSDRFSAERTGGSVSTLTIQRTQQEDSAVYLCASSPGGTGVSEQYFGPGTRLTVT.